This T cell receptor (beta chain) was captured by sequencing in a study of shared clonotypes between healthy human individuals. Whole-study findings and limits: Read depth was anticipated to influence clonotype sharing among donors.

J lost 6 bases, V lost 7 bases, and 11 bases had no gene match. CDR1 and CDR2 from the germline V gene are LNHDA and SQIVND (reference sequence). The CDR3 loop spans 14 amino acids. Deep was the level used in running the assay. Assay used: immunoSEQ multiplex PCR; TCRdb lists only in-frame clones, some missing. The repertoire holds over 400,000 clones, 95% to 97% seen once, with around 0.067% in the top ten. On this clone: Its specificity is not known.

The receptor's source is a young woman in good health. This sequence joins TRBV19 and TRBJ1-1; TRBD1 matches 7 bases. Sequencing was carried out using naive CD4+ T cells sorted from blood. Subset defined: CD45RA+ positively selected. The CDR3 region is CASKPGRGVSEAFF. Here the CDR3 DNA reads TGTGCCAGTAAACCGGGCAGGGGGGTGTCTGAAGCTTTCTTT.